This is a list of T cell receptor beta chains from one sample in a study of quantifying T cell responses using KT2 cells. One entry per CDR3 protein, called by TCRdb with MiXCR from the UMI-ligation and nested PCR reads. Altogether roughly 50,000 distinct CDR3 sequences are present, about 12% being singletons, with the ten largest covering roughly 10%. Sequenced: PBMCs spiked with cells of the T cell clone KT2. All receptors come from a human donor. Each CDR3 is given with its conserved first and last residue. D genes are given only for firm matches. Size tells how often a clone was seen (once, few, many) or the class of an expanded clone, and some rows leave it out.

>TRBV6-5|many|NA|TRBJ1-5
CASSGPGGNQPQHF
TGTGCCAGCAGCGGGCCCGGGGGCAATCAGCCCCAGCATTTT
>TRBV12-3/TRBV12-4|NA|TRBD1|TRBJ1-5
CASSVGQGVYSNQPQHF
TGTGCCAGCAGTGTCGGACAGGGGGTCTATAGCAATCAGCCCCAGCATTTT
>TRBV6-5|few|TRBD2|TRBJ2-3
CASSSVAGVSDTQYF
TGTGCCAGCAGTTCTGTAGCGGGAGTATCTGATACGCAGTATTTT
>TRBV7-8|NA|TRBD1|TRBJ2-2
CASSLPIGTANTGELFF
TGTGCCAGCAGCTTACCGATAGGGACAGCGAACACCGGGGAGCTGTTTTTT
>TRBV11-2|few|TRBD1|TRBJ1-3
CASSSLTGLRNF
TGTGCCAGCAGCTCACTGACAGGGTTGAGAAATTTT
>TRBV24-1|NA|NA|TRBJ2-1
CATSDLASGYNEQFF
TGTGCCACCAGTGATTTGGCATCAGGGTACAATGAGCAGTTCTTC
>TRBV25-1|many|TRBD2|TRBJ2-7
CASSEGIAGGYEQYF
TGTGCCAGCAGTGAAGGAATAGCGGGAGGATACGAGCAGTACTTC
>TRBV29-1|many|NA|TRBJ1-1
CSAGRNTEAFF
TGCAGCGCAGGGAGGAACACTGAAGCTTTCTTT
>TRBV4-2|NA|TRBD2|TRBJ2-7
CASSQETSGAYEQYF
TGTGCCAGCAGCCAAGAGACTAGCGGGGCCTACGAGCAGTACTTC
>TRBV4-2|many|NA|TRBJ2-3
CASSYTPRADTQYF
TGTGCCAGCAGCTATACCCCACGAGCGGATACGCAGTATTTT
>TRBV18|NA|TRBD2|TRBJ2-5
CASSPVPSGRRETQYF
TGTGCCAGCTCACCGGTCCCCAGCGGGAGAAGGGAGACCCAGTACTTC
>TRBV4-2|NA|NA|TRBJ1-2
CASSQDLRRGGYYYGYTF
TGTGCCAGCAGCCAAGATCTCCGGCGGGGAGGGTACTACTATGGCTACACCTTC
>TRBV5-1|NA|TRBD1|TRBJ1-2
CASSPGQGAGGYTF
TGCGCCAGCAGCCCGGGACAGGGGGCAGGCGGCTACACCTTC
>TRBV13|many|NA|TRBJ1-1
CASSLFSGESWDTEAFF
TGTGCCAGCAGCTTGTTCTCCGGTGAAAGCTGGGACACTGAAGCTTTCTTT
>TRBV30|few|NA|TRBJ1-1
CAWSVEGTWAEAFF
TGTGCCTGGAGTGTAGAGGGGACTTGGGCTGAAGCTTTCTTT
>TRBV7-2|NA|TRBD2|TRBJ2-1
CASSWLAGSSYNEQFF
TGTGCCAGCAGCTGGCTAGCGGGGAGCTCCTACAATGAGCAGTTCTTC
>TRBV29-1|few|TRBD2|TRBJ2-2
CSVERSGGTGELFF
TGCAGCGTTGAAAGGAGCGGGGGCACCGGGGAGCTGTTTTTT
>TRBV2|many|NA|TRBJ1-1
CASSLRVTEAFF
TGTGCCAGCAGCCTCAGGGTAACTGAAGCTTTCTTT
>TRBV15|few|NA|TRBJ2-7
CATAPGHSYEQYF
TGTGCCACCGCCCCGGGACACTCCTACGAGCAGTACTTC
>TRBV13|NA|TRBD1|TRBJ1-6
CASSLRDRGNSPLHF
TGTGCCAGCAGCTTAAGGGACAGGGGGAATTCACCCCTCCACTTT
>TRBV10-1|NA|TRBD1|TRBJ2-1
CASSESGTGFFF
TGCGCCAGCAGTGAGTCCGGGACAGGGTTCTTCTTC
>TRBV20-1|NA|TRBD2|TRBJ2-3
CSARGTSGGASTDTQYF
TGCAGTGCTAGAGGGACTAGCGGGGGGGCTAGCACAGATACGCAGTATTTT
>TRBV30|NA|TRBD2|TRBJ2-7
CAWSGTSGHEQYF
TGTGCCTGGTCCGGGACTAGCGGGCACGAGCAGTACTTC
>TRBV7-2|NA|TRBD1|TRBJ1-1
CASKQGMNTEAFF
TGTGCCAGCAAACAGGGGATGAACACTGAAGCTTTCTTT
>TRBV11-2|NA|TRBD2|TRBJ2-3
CASSLAPPSGGAIDTQYF
TGTGCCAGCAGCTTAGCACCCCCCAGCGGGGGGGCAATAGATACGCAGTATTTT
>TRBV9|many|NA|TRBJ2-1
CASSVASTSYNEQFF
TGTGCCAGCAGCGTAGCGTCCACTTCCTACAATGAGCAGTTCTTC
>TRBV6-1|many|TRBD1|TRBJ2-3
CASSEKTGGADTQYF
TGTGCCAGCAGTGAGAAGACAGGGGGAGCAGATACGCAGTATTTT
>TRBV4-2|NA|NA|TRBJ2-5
CASSQERGGEETQYF
TGTGCCAGCAGCCAAGAAAGGGGGGGCGAGGAGACCCAGTACTTC
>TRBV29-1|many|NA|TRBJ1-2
CSVQGAYGYTF
TGCAGCGTTCAGGGTGCCTATGGCTACACCTTC
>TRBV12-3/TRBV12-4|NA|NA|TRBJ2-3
CASSLVGIPDTQYF
TGTGCCAGCAGTTTAGTGGGTATTCCAGATACGCAGTATTTT
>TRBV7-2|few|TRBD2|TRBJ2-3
CASRSSGGVTDTQYF
TGTGCCAGCAGAAGTAGCGGGGGGGTCACAGATACGCAGTATTTT
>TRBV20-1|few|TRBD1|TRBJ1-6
CSARDPRDSNQSPLHF
TGCAGTGCTAGAGATCCCCGGGACAGCAATCAATCACCCCTCCACTTT
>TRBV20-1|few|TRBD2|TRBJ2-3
CSARDPGLAGTDTQYF
TGCAGTGCTAGAGATCCGGGACTAGCGGGGACAGATACGCAGTATTTT
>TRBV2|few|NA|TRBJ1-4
CASSERGEKLFF
TGTGCCAGCAGTGAAAGGGGAGAAAAACTGTTTTTT
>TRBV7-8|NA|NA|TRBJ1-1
CASSRPGRPGNTEAFF
TGTGCCAGCAGCCGACCCGGGCGCCCCGGAAACACTGAAGCTTTCTTT